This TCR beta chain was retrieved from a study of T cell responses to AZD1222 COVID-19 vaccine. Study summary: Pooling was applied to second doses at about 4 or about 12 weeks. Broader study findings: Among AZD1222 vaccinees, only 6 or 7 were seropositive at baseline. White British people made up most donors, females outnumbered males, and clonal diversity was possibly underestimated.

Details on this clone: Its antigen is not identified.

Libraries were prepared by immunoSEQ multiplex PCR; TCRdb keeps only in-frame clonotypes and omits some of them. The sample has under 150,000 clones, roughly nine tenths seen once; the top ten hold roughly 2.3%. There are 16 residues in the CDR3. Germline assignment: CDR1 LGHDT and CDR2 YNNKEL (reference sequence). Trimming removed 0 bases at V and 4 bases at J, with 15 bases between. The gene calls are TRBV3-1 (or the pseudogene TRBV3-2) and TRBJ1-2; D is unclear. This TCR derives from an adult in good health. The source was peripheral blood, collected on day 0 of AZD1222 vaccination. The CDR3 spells CASSQEGRPNLYGYTF. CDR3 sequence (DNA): TGTGCCAGCAGCCAAGAAGGGCGGCCGAACCTCTATGGCTACACCTTC.